Presented here are 18 T cell receptor beta chains from one specimen sequenced in a study of T-cell reconstitution after alpha-beta-depleted transplantation in children. Findings and caveats of the study: Newly produced T cells mostly provided counts and TCRbeta diversity after one year, as hyperexpanded clones declined.

It was with unique molecular identifiers that the TCRbeta library was prepared. TCRdb analysed the PCR reads with MiXCR anew, one entry per CDR3 protein. This table holds 250,000 to 300,000 distinct CDR3 sequences, about 7.3% found once. These receptors lack a known antigen. The material was peripheral blood, obtained 360 days after TCRalphabeta/CD19-depleted stem cell transplant. All receptors derive from a female patient between 2 and 15 years old who had a stem cell transplant for Fanconi anemia, so the T cells may come from the graft donor.

The chain joins TRBV7-9 to TRBJ1-6; D not resolved. The V gene's germline CDR1 is SEHNR and CDR2 FQNEAQ (reference sequence). Trimming shortened V by 3 bases and J by 8 bases, and 14 bases separated the two germline ends. CDR3 size: 15 residues. CDR3 nucleotides: TGTGCCAGCAGCTTCTTTAGTAGTAGGGATTCACCCCTCCACTTT. It is translated as CASSFFSSRDSPLHF.

This clonotype was seen repeatedly, ten times or more. The rearrangement uses TRBV6-2 or TRBV6-3 and TRBJ2-3; perhaps TRBD2 as D (5 bases). Germline V gene sequence: CDR1 MNHEY, CDR2 SVGEGT. Trimming took off 2 bases at V and 1 base at J, with 16 bases between the two ends. This CDR3 comprises 17 residues. In DNA, the CDR3 is TGTGCCAGCAGTTACAAAAACCGACTATCCGGCACAGATACGCAGTATTTT. It is translated as CASSYKNRLSGTDTQYF.

The chain couples TRBV3-1 to TRBJ2-3; 10 nucleotides agree with TRBD2. The CDR3 has 13 residues. The J segment lost 11 bases and the V segment lost 5 bases, leaving 7 bases of the junction unmatched. Looked up from germline, CDR1 is LGHDT and CDR2 is YNNKEL (reference sequence). The CDR3 DNA reads TGTGCCAGCAGCTCAGGACTAGCGGATGTGCAGTATTTT. This encodes CASSSGLADVQYF.

This rearrangement joins TRBV6-1 to TRBJ2-1; the D is unclear. Trimming took off 6 bases at V and 3 bases at J, with 21 bases between the two ends. Germline-derived CDR1 and CDR2 are MNHNS and SASEGT. The CDR3 has 17 amino acids. CDR3 coding DNA: TGTGCCAGCAGCCGGCTCGGCAACCCCCCTCTCTACAATGAGCAGTTCTTC. Translating gives CASSRLGNPPLYNEQFF.

This clonotype was observed at least ten times. The chain employs TRBV9 and TRBJ2-3, with D uncertain. CDR1 and CDR2 from the germline V gene are SGDLS and YYNGEE. This CDR3 comprises 14 residues. V was trimmed by 0 bases and J by 0 bases, leaving 5 bases between them. This CDR3 is CASSVVGSTDTQYF. For the CDR3, the DNA is TGTGCCAGCAGCGTAGTAGGGAGCACAGATACGCAGTATTTT. Supplemented by reference TRBV9 and TRBJ2-3, the full variable domain reads DSGVTQTPKHLITATGQRVTLRCSPRSGDLSVYWYQQSLDQGLQFLIQYYNGEERAKGNILERFSAQQFPDLHSELNLSSLELGDSALYFCASSVVGSTDTQYFGPGTRLTVL.

At least ten counts were recorded for this clonotype. The V gene is TRBV24-1, the J gene TRBJ2-1; D remains unclear. The germline V gene encodes CDR1 KGHDR and CDR2 SFDVKD. This CDR3 has 12 amino acids. The V gene lost 1 base and the J gene lost 8 bases, with 5 bases spanning the gap. The CDR3 reads CATSDLIHEQFF. CDR3 nucleotides: TGTGCCACCAGTGATTTAATCCATGAGCAGTTCTTC.

This clonotype has a count of ten or more. J is TRBJ2-1 and V is TRBV5-1; TRBD2 matches at 11 bases. The CDR3 spans 15 residues. Germline V gene data show CDR1 as SGHRS and CDR2 as YFSETQ. V trimming: 5 bases; J trimming: 7 bases; junction bases outside the gene matches: 8. CDR3: CASSYVAGGENEQFF. The CDR3 region has the DNA TGCGCCAGCAGTTACGTAGCGGGAGGGGAGAATGAGCAGTTCTTC.

In its sample, this clonotype was seen many times. The V and J genes are TRBV12-3 or TRBV12-4 and TRBJ2-1; TRBD1 matches at 10 bases. The CDR3 has 16 amino acids. Losses at the gene ends were 4 bases for V and 3 bases for J; bases not matched to a gene: 6. DNA for the CDR3: TGTGCCAGCAGTTCTTTGGGACAGGGGTACTACAATGAGCAGTTCTTC. Its protein is CASSSLGQGYYNEQFF.

This clonotype was seen a few times. The rearrangement uses TRBV27 and TRBJ1-1; weak D call: TRBD1 (5 bases). The germline V gene has CDR1 MNHEY and CDR2 SMNVEV (reference sequence). The CDR3 runs 12 residues. V was cut by 8 bases and J by 1 base, with 8 bases left in between. CDR3 loop: CASVGGNTEAFF. CDR3 nucleotides: TGTGCCAGCGTTGGGGGGAACACTGAAGCTTTCTTT.

This clonotype was picked up a small number of times. This sequence joins TRBV6-2 or TRBV6-3 and TRBJ2-5; 10 nucleotides line up with TRBD1. This CDR3 spans 14 amino acids. Germline V lookup: CDR1 MNHEY, CDR2 SVGEGT. Losses at the gene ends were 2 bases for V and 5 bases for J; bases not matched to a gene: 2. This CDR3 is CASSYGTGAETQYF. DNA for the CDR3: TGTGCCAGCAGTTACGGGACAGGGGCCGAGACCCAGTACTTC.

V gene TRBV5-1 combines with J gene TRBJ2-7, with D unclear. CDR3 length: 15 residues. V lost 5 bases and J 6 bases, leaving 21 bases between the germline ends. CDR1 and CDR2 from the germline V gene are SGHRS and YFSETQ. CDR3 sequence reads: CASSAPSWTEREQYF. Here the CDR3 DNA reads TGCGCCAGCAGTGCCCCCTCGTGGACGGAACGCGAGCAGTACTTC.

The chain is built from TRBV7-8 and TRBJ2-2, with a weak D call TRBD2 (5 bases). The CDR3 has 15 amino acids. CDR1 is SGHVS, CDR2 FQNEAQ, per germline. V was cut by 2 bases and J by 4 bases, with 11 bases left in between. CDR3: CASSLPGAGTGELFF. The CDR3 DNA is TGTGCCAGCAGCTTACCTGGTGCGGGCACCGGGGAGCTGTTTTTT.

This sequence joins TRBV6-1 and TRBJ1-1, with TRBD1 identical over 8 bases. V was pared by 5 bases and J by 3 bases, with 5 bases of the junction left unmatched. This CDR3 has 14 residues. The germline gives CDR1 MNHNS, CDR2 SASEGT. The CDR3 DNA follows: TGTGCCAGCAGTCGAGGACAGGGACACACTGAAGCTTTCTTT. The encoded protein is CASSRGQGHTEAFF.

This rearrangement joins TRBV5-4 to TRBJ2-5; 7 bases are shared with TRBD1. Germline V lookup: CDR1 SGHNT, CDR2 YYREEE (reference sequence). V lost 1 base and J lost 7; bases outside the gene matches: 4. The CDR3 sequence is 13 residues long. This chain's CDR3 is CASSLRGRPTQYF. CDR3 DNA: TGTGCCAGCAGCTTGAGGGGGCGGCCGACCCAGTACTTC.

This clonotype was detected ten times or more. The chain carries TRBV24-1 and TRBJ2-3; TRBD2 aligns across 13 bases. Trimming took 5 bases from V and 0 from J; bases not matched to a gene: 7. CDR3 length: 18 amino acids. CDR1 and CDR2 (germline): KGHDR, SFDVKD. CDR3 sequence: CATSGPGLAGTSTDTQYF. CDR3 nucleotides: TGTGCCACCAGTGGCCCGGGACTAGCGGGGACTAGCACAGATACGCAGTATTTT.

There are many counts of this clonotype. The chain has TRBV29-1 and TRBJ2-5; no clear D gene. Germline CDR1 and CDR2: SQVTM and ANQGSEA. V lost 1 base, J lost 1 base, and 7 bases lay in between. The CDR3 contains 13 residues. The CDR3 here is CSVEVISQETQYF. The CDR3 nucleotides are TGCAGCGTTGAAGTGATAAGCCAAGAGACCCAGTACTTC.

This clonotype was observed a few times. This sequence joins TRBV5-1 and TRBJ1-2; TRBD1 agrees at 7 bases. Looked up from germline, CDR1 is SGHRS and CDR2 is YFSETQ. This CDR3 is 15 amino acids long. V was pared by 0 bases and J by 7 bases, with 9 bases of the junction left unmatched. In DNA, the CDR3 is TGCGCCAGCAGCTTGGGGGACAGCGTGGGACCTGGCTACACCTTC. Translation: CASSLGDSVGPGYTF.

This clonotype was recorded many times. The chain employs TRBV7-9 and TRBJ2-3; possible D gene TRBD2, 6 bases. This CDR3 region has 17 residues. The germline V and J ends were trimmed by 3 bases and 0 bases, with 16 bases remaining between them. Per germline, CDR1 SEHNR and CDR2 FQNEAQ (reference sequence). The CDR3 is CASSLPLARGSTDTQYF. CDR3 sequence (DNA): TGTGCCAGCAGCTTGCCTCTAGCGAGAGGTAGCACAGATACGCAGTATTTT.